A selection of T cell receptor beta chains follows, all from one sample in a study of cytomegalovirus exposure and HLA in healthy donors. TCRdb's copy holds only in-frame clones and misses some; the assay was immunoSEQ multiplex PCR. This table has under 200,000 clones, roughly four fifths appearing once. Sequenced input: PBMCs. The source is a male donor in good health and CMV-seropositive. The CDR3 runs from the conserved cysteine through the conserved F or W. A D gene is named only where the DNA matches it firmly. For some rows the clone size is stated as once, few or many, or as a class when expanded; others skip it.

cdr3_nt: TGTGCCAGCAGCTCAATCAGAGGACAGGGGTACACCGGGGAGCTGTTTTTT
cdr3_aa: CASSSIRGQGYTGELFF
d_call: TRBD1
j_call: TRBJ2-2
v_call: TRBV5-8
clone_size: -

cdr3_nt: TGTGCCAGCAGCTTTAAGCGGAAGGGTTCTGGAAACACCATATATTTT
cdr3_aa: CASSFKRKGSGNTIYF
d_call: -
j_call: TRBJ1-3
v_call: TRBV11-2
clone_size: -

cdr3_nt: TGCGCCAGCAGCCAGACAGCGTATGGCTACACCTTC
cdr3_aa: CASSQTAYGYTF
d_call: -
j_call: TRBJ1-2
v_call: TRBV4-3
clone_size: few

cdr3_nt: TGTGCCAGCAGCTTAGAGGGGGCCGGGGAGACCCAGTACTTC
cdr3_aa: CASSLEGAGETQYF
d_call: TRBD1
j_call: TRBJ2-5
v_call: TRBV7-9
clone_size: -

cdr3_nt: TGTGCCAGCAGTTCCCCCTGGACAGGGGACTACGAGCAGTACTTC
cdr3_aa: CASSSPWTGDYEQYF
d_call: TRBD1
j_call: TRBJ2-7
v_call: TRBV28
clone_size: -

cdr3_nt: TGCGCCAGCAGCCCCGGCCCGGCGGACACCATATATTTT
cdr3_aa: CASSPGPADTIYF
d_call: -
j_call: TRBJ1-3
v_call: TRBV5-1
clone_size: -

cdr3_nt: TGTGCCAGCAGCTTAGCCCTGCGGTACTCCTACAATGAGCAGTTCTTC
cdr3_aa: CASSLALRYSYNEQFF
d_call: -
j_call: TRBJ2-1
v_call: TRBV7-6
clone_size: -

cdr3_nt: TGTGCCACCAGCAGAAATCCAACCGGGACAGGGGCTTCACCCCTCCACTTT
cdr3_aa: CATSRNPTGTGASPLHF
d_call: TRBD1
j_call: TRBJ1-6
v_call: TRBV15
clone_size: -

cdr3_nt: TGCGCCAGCAGCTCGGGACTAGTGAGTAACAATGAGCAGTTCTTC
cdr3_aa: CASSSGLVSNNEQFF
d_call: TRBD2
j_call: TRBJ2-1
v_call: TRBV5-1
clone_size: -

cdr3_nt: TGTGCCAGCAGTTTACGCAGGGGGGATGAAGCTTTCTTT
cdr3_aa: CASSLRRGDEAFF
d_call: TRBD1
j_call: TRBJ1-1
v_call: TRBV27
clone_size: -

cdr3_nt: TGTGCCAGCAGTGAGACAGGGAGCGGCTACACCTTC
cdr3_aa: CASSETGSGYTF
d_call: TRBD1
j_call: TRBJ1-2
v_call: TRBV6-1
clone_size: -

cdr3_nt: TGTGCCTGGAGTTCCTCAAGCAGAGCGGCGGGCTACACCTTC
cdr3_aa: CAWSSSSRAAGYTF
d_call: -
j_call: TRBJ1-2
v_call: TRBV30
clone_size: few

cdr3_nt: TGTGCCAGCAGCTTGGCGCGAGGTTTCGAGACCCAGTACTTC
cdr3_aa: CASSLARGFETQYF
d_call: -
j_call: TRBJ2-5
v_call: TRBV7-9
clone_size: -

cdr3_nt: TGTGCCAGCAGACCCCCTCTAGCGGGATCCCTGAATGAGCAGTTCTTC
cdr3_aa: CASRPPLAGSLNEQFF
d_call: TRBD2
j_call: TRBJ2-1
v_call: TRBV2
clone_size: -

cdr3_nt: TGTGCCAGCAGTTTCAAACAGGGATTTGATGAAAAACTGTTTTTT
cdr3_aa: CASSFKQGFDEKLFF
d_call: -
j_call: TRBJ1-4
v_call: TRBV27
clone_size: -

cdr3_nt: TGTGCCAGCAGTGAAGTCAGTGGCTACACCTTC
cdr3_aa: CASSEVSGYTF
d_call: -
j_call: TRBJ1-2
v_call: TRBV6-1
clone_size: once

cdr3_nt: TGCAGCGCAACAGGGCTCTCCTACGAGCAGTACTTC
cdr3_aa: CSATGLSYEQYF
d_call: -
j_call: TRBJ2-7
v_call: TRBV29-1
clone_size: few

cdr3_nt: TGTGCCAGTAGTGCTTCAGGGACTAGCTCCTACGAGCAGTACTTC
cdr3_aa: CASSASGTSSYEQYF
d_call: TRBD2
j_call: TRBJ2-7
v_call: TRBV19
clone_size: -

cdr3_nt: TGTGCCAGCAGCTTGACTAGCGGGAGTTTGGATGAGCAGTTCTTC
cdr3_aa: CASSLTSGSLDEQFF
d_call: TRBD2
j_call: TRBJ2-1
v_call: TRBV5-4
clone_size: -

cdr3_nt: TGTGCCAGCAGTGCCGGGACAGGGCAAACTGAAGCTTTCTTT
cdr3_aa: CASSAGTGQTEAFF
d_call: TRBD1
j_call: TRBJ1-1
v_call: TRBV9
clone_size: -

cdr3_nt: TGTGCCAGCAGACCTAGTGGGGGGGGCAGGAACACTGAAGCTTTCTTT
cdr3_aa: CASRPSGGGRNTEAFF
d_call: -
j_call: TRBJ1-1
v_call: TRBV7-2
clone_size: once

cdr3_nt: TGTGCCAGCTCACCCTCCTCCTACGAGCAGTACTTC
cdr3_aa: CASSPSSYEQYF
d_call: -
j_call: TRBJ2-7
v_call: TRBV18
clone_size: -

cdr3_nt: TGCGCCAGCAGCCCTGGGCAGCCCTTCACAGATACGCAGTATTTT
cdr3_aa: CASSPGQPFTDTQYF
d_call: -
j_call: TRBJ2-3
v_call: TRBV5-1
clone_size: -

cdr3_nt: TGTGCCAGCAGTCTATACCCGATGAGGATTGAAAAACTGTTTTTT
cdr3_aa: CASSLYPMRIEKLFF
d_call: -
j_call: TRBJ1-4
v_call: TRBV27
clone_size: -

cdr3_nt: TGCGCCAGCAGCCAAGGGAGGGGGCTTAAAGAGACCCAGTACTTC
cdr3_aa: CASSQGRGLKETQYF
d_call: -
j_call: TRBJ2-5
v_call: TRBV4-3
clone_size: -

cdr3_nt: TGTGCCAGCAGTGTACAGGGGACCTACGAGCAGTACTTC
cdr3_aa: CASSVQGTYEQYF
d_call: TRBD1
j_call: TRBJ2-7
v_call: TRBV5-5
clone_size: -

cdr3_nt: TGTGCCAGCAGCCGTGGGACTAGCGGGACACACGATACGCAGTATTTT
cdr3_aa: CASSRGTSGTHDTQYF
d_call: TRBD2
j_call: TRBJ2-3
v_call: TRBV11-3
clone_size: few

cdr3_nt: TGTGCCAGCAGCGTAGTGTATCAGGGGCGGGACACTGAAGCTTTCTTT
cdr3_aa: CASSVVYQGRDTEAFF
d_call: -
j_call: TRBJ1-1
v_call: TRBV9
clone_size: once

cdr3_nt: TGTGCCAGCAGCCTCAAGACAGGGACCTACGAGCAGTACTTC
cdr3_aa: CASSLKTGTYEQYF
d_call: TRBD1
j_call: TRBJ2-7
v_call: TRBV27
clone_size: -